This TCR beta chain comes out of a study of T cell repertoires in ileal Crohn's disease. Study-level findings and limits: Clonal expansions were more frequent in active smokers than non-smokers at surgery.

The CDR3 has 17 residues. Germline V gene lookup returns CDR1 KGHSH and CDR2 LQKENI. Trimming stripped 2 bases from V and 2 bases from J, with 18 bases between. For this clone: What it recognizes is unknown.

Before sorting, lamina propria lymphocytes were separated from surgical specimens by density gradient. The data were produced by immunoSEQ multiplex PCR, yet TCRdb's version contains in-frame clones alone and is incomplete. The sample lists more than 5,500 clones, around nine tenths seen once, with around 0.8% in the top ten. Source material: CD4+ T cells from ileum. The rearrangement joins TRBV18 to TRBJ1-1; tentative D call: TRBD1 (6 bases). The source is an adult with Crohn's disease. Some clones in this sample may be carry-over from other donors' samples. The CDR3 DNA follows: TGTGCCAGCTCACCATTCTCGACAGGAGCCCATAACACTGAAGCTTTCTTT. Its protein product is CASSPFSTGAHNTEAFF.